These 16 T cell receptor beta chains originate from one sample sequenced in a study of cytomegalovirus exposure and HLA in healthy donors. It was with 60 Vbeta and 13 Jbeta primers that the PCR ran. This table comes from immunoSEQ multiplex PCR, and its TCRdb copy is limited to in-frame clones, with some not included. The sample consists of 200,000 to 300,000 clones, about 88% of them appearing once. Sequenced sample: PBMCs. The receptors stem from a girl aged 2-10 years in good health and CMV-seronegative.

This chain links TRBV30 with TRBJ1-2, with 7 bases matching TRBD1. The CDR3 is 14 amino acids. Unmatched junction bases numbered 10, after V lost 5 bases and J lost 4 bases. Germline V gene data show CDR1 as GTSNPN and CDR2 as SVGIG (reference sequence). For the CDR3, the DNA is TGTGCCTGGGAACAGGGGATGAAGGCCTATGGCTACACCTTC. Its translation: CAWEQGMKAYGYTF.

As regards this clone: The sample contains more than one DNA sequence encoding this CDR3. V gene TRBV6-5 combines with J gene TRBJ1-2, with a tentative D call TRBD1 (6 bases). Per germline, CDR1 MNHEY and CDR2 SVGAGI. V was pared by 6 bases and J by 5 bases, with 19 bases between. This CDR3 comprises 15 residues. The CDR3 sequence is CASSPTGQSFYGYTF. CDR3 in DNA: TGTGCCAGCAGCCCCACAGGACAGAGCTTTTATGGCTACACCTTC.

The rearrangement links TRBV7-9 to TRBJ1-1, with 9 bases matching TRBD1. Germline CDR1 reads SEHNR; CDR2 reads FQNEAQ (reference sequence). V was pared by 6 bases and J by 7 bases, with 12 bases of the junction left unmatched. The CDR3 has 15 amino acids. The CDR3 protein is CASRQLNDRGFEAFF. Written as DNA, the CDR3 is TGTGCCAGCAGACAATTGAACGACAGGGGGTTTGAAGCTTTCTTT.

The chain has TRBV2 and TRBJ1-1, with TRBD1 matching over 7 bases. The germline CDR1 and CDR2 sequences are SNHLY and FYNNEI. V shed 4 bases, J shed 1 base, and the junction held 0 bases outside the gene matches. The CDR3 runs 13 residues. The chain's CDR3 is CASSGQGNTEAFF. DNA of the CDR3: TGTGCCAGCAGTGGACAGGGGAACACTGAAGCTTTCTTT. Looking up the rest from reference TRBV2 and TRBJ1-1 gives the full variable domain: EPEVTQTPSHQVTQMGQEVILRCVPISNHLYFYWYRQILGQKVEFLVSFYNNEISEKSEIFDDQFSVERPDGSNFTLKIRSTKLEDSAMYFCASSGQGNTEAFFGQGTRLTVV.

The genes are TRBV28 and TRBJ2-7; 14 nucleotides line up with TRBD2. V gave up 10 bases and J gave up 5 bases; unmatched junction bases: 13. Germline CDR1 reads MDHEN; CDR2 reads SYDVKM. The CDR3 length is 16 residues. CDR3: CATLRGTSGRIDEQYF. In DNA form, the CDR3 reads TGTGCCACTCTCCGCGGGACTAGCGGGAGAATAGACGAGCAGTACTTC.

The chain uses TRBV28 and TRBJ1-2, with TRBD1 matching 9 bases. This CDR3 has 14 amino acids. Trimming at V came to 6 bases and at J to 6 bases, leaving 8 bases not matched to a gene. Germline assignment: CDR1 MDHEN and CDR2 SYDVKM. The CDR3: CASREFRDRDGYTF. The CDR3 coding sequence is TGTGCCAGCAGAGAATTCCGGGACAGGGATGGCTACACCTTC.

On this clone: The germline gene is not matched at one end of the junction; a read error may be the cause. The chain joins TRBV27 to TRBJ2-1; D gene ambiguous. The CDR3 covers 13 residues. Germline V lookup: CDR1 MNHEY, CDR2 SMNVEV (reference sequence). CDR3 amino acids: CASSLSRYNEQFF. As DNA, the CDR3 is TGTGCCAGCAGTCTATCACGGTACAATGAGCAGTTCTTC.

The DNA for the CDR3 is TGTGCCAGCAGCAACGGGACTCCTGAGCAGTTCTTC. Translated, it gives CASSNGTPEQFF. The genes are TRBV5-4 and TRBJ2-1; a possible D gene is TRBD2 (6 bases). The CDR3 runs to 12 residues. Looked up from germline, CDR1 is SGHNT and CDR2 is YYREEE (reference sequence). The V gene lost 4 bases and the J gene lost 9 bases, with 11 bases spanning the gap.

The J gene is TRBJ2-5, the V gene TRBV4-2, with a possible D match to TRBD2 (6 bases). Germline values: CDR1 LGHNA, CDR2 YNFKEQ. The CDR3 consists of 15 residues. V lost 0 bases to trimming and J lost 9 bases, with 17 bases between them. The CDR3 region is CASSQEGGKFTSQYF. The CDR3 DNA reads TGTGCCAGCAGCCAAGAAGGCGGGAAGTTTACGTCCCAGTACTTC.

The chain has TRBV2 and TRBJ2-6; weak D call: TRBD1 (6 bases). Germline assignment: CDR1 SNHLY and CDR2 FYNNEI. Trimming left V 5 bases short and J 2 bases short, with 13 bases between. The CDR3 has 16 residues. CDR3 DNA: TGTGCCAGCAGTCCTCTGAGGGGGACTGGGGCCAACGTCCTGACTTTC. The encoded protein is CASSPLRGTGANVLTF.

Only one count was recorded for this clone. V usage is TRBV7-8 and J usage is TRBJ1-6; no definite D call. Between the trimmed V and J ends, which lost 5 bases and 0 bases, there was a span of 17 bases. Germline loops: CDR1 SGHVS, CDR2 FQNEAQ. This CDR3 region has 18 residues. The CDR3 is CASSPQRLIRSYNSPLHF. The CDR3 nucleotides are TGTGCCAGCAGCCCCCAGCGGCTAATTCGCTCCTATAATTCACCCCTCCACTTT.

V is TRBV7-8 and J is TRBJ1-6, with D unresolved. The CDR3 is 16 residues long. Germline V gene lookup returns CDR1 SGHVS and CDR2 FQNEAQ. V lost 3 bases, J lost 5 bases, and 14 bases lay in between. The CDR3 sequence: CASSFTWAPDNSPLHF. In DNA, the CDR3 is TGTGCCAGCAGCTTTACGTGGGCGCCAGATAATTCACCCCTCCACTTT.

This chain joins TRBV7-8 and TRBJ2-1, with 9 nucleotides matching TRBD2. Germline loops: CDR1 SGHVS, CDR2 FQNEAQ. The CDR3 is 15 amino acids. V was pared by 6 bases and J by 4 bases, with 7 bases of the junction left unmatched. The chain's CDR3 is CASRPRLAEYNEQFF. The CDR3 DNA reads TGTGCCAGCAGACCAAGACTAGCGGAGTACAATGAGCAGTTCTTC.

The chain links TRBV5-4 to TRBJ2-4; 8 bases agree with TRBD2. The CDR3 is 14 amino acids. In germline, CDR1 is SGHNT, CDR2 YYREEE (reference sequence). The junction had 3 bases not matched to a gene; V was cut back by 1 base and J by 6 bases. The CDR3 reads CASSLNSGVNIQYF. DNA for the CDR3: TGTGCCAGCAGCTTGAATAGCGGGGTAAACATTCAGTACTTC.

DNA for the CDR3: TGTGCCTGGACTCTGGGGAGGCAATACGAGCAGTACTTC. Translated: CAWTLGRQYEQYF. The chain recombines TRBV30 with TRBJ2-7; D possibly corresponds to TRBD2 (6 bases). Germline V lookup: CDR1 GTSNPN, CDR2 SVGIG (reference sequence). The CDR3 has 13 amino acids. The V end lost 4 bases, the J end lost 4 bases, and 14 bases lay between the germline ends.

About this clone: The sample carries other DNA sequences with the same CDR3. The gene calls are TRBV11-2 and TRBJ2-5; weak D call: TRBD2 (6 bases). The CDR3 has 15 residues. Germline V gene data show CDR1 as SGHAT and CDR2 as FQNNGV. Trimming removed 2 bases at V and 5 bases at J, with 15 bases between. CDR3 loop: CASSLLAGRGETQYF. CDR3 bases: TGTGCCAGCAGCTTACTGGCGGGACGGGGGGAGACCCAGTACTTC.